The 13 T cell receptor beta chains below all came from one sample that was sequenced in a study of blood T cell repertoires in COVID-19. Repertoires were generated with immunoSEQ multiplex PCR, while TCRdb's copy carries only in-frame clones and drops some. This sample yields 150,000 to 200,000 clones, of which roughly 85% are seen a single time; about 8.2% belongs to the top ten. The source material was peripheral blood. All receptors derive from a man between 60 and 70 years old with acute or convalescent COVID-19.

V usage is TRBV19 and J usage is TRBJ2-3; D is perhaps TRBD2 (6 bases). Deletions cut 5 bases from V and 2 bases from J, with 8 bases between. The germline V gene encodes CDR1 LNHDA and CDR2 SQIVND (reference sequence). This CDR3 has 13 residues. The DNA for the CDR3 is TGTGCCAGTAGTTGGGGGGACACAGATACGCAGTATTTT. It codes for CASSWGDTDTQYF. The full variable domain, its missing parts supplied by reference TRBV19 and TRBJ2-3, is DGGITQSPKYLFRKEGQNVTLSCEQNLNHDAMYWYRQDPGQGLRLIYYSQIVNDFQKGDIAEGYSVSREKKESFPLTVTSAQKNPTAFYLCASSWGDTDTQYFGPGTRLTVL.

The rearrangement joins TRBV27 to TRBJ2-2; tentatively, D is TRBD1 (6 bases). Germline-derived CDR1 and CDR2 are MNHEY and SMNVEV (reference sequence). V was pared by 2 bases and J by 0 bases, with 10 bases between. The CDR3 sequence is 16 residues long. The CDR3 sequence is CASSLRTASNTGELFF. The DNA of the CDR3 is TGTGCCAGCAGTTTACGGACAGCTTCGAACACCGGGGAGCTGTTTTTT.

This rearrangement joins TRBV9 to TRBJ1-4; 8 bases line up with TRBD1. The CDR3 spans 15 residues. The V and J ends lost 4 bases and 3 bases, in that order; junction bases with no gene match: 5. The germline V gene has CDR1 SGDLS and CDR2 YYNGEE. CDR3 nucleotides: TGTGCCAGCAGCACGACAGGGGCGGCTAATGAAAAACTGTTTTTT. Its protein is CASSTTGAANEKLFF.

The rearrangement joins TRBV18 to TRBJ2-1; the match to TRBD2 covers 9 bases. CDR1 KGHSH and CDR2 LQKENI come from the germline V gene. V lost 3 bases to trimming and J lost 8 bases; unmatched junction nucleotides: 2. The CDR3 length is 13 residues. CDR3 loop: CASSPRLADEQFF. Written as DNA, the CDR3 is TGTGCCAGCTCACCCCGACTAGCGGATGAGCAGTTCTTC.

CDR3 coding DNA: TGTGCCAGCAGCACAGGGTTACTAGCCAAAAACATTCAGTACTTC. Protein: CASSTGLLAKNIQYF. This sequence joins TRBV6-2 or TRBV6-3 and TRBJ2-4, with D possibly matching TRBD1 (6 bases). Trimming took 6 bases from V and 0 from J, leaving 12 bases between them. The CDR3 length is 15 residues. CDR1 is MNHEY and CDR2 is SVGEGT in the germline V gene.

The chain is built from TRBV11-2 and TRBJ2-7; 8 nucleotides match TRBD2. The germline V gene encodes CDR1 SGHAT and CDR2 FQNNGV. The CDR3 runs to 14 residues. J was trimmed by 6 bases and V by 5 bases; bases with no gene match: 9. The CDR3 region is CASSTGTRYREQYF. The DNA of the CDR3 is TGTGCCAGCAGCACCGGGACTAGGTATCGCGAGCAGTACTTC.

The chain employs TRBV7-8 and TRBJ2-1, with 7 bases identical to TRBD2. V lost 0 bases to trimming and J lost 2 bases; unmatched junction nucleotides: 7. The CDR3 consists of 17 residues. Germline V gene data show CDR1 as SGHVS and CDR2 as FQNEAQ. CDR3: CASSLARLADPYNEQFF. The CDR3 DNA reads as TGTGCCAGCAGCTTAGCGAGGCTAGCGGATCCCTACAATGAGCAGTTCTTC.

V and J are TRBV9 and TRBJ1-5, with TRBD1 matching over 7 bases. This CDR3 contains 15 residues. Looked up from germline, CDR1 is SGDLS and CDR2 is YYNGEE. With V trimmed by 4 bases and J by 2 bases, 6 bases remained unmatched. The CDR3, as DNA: TGTGCCAGCAGCCCCGGACAGGAACGCAATCAGCCCCAGCATTTT. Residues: CASSPGQERNQPQHF.

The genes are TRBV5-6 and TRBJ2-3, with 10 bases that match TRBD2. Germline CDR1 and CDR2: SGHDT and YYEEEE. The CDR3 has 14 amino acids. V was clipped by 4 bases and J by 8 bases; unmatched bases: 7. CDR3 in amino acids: CASSELAGKGTQYF. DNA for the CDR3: TGTGCCAGCAGCGAACTAGCGGGAAAAGGTACGCAGTATTTT.

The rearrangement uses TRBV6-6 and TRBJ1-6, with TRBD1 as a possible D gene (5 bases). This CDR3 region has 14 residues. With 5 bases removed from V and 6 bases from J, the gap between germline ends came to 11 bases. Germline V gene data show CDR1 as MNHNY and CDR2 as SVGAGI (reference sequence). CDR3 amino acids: CASSKGLLNSPLHF. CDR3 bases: TGTGCCAGCAGTAAGGGACTCCTTAATTCACCCCTCCACTTT.

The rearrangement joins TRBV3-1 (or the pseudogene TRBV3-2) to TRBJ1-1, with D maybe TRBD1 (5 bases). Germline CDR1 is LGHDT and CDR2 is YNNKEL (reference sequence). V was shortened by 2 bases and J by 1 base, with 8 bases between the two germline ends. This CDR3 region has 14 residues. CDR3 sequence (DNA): TGTGCCAGCAGCCAACGGGGGGGGAACACTGAAGCTTTCTTT. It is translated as CASSQRGGNTEAFF.

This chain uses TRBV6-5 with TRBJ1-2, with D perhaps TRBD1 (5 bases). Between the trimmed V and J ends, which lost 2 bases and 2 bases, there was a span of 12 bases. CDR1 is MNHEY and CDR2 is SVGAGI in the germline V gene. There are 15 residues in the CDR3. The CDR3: CASSYQTGSNYGYTF. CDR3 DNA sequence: TGTGCCAGCAGTTACCAAACAGGATCCAACTATGGCTACACCTTC.

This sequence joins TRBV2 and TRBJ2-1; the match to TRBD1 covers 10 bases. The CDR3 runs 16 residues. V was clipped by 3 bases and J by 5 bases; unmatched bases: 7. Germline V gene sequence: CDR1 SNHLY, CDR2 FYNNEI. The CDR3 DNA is TGTGCCAGCAGTGAGCGACAGGGGGCGCGTAACAATGAGCAGTTCTTC. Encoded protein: CASSERQGARNNEQFF.